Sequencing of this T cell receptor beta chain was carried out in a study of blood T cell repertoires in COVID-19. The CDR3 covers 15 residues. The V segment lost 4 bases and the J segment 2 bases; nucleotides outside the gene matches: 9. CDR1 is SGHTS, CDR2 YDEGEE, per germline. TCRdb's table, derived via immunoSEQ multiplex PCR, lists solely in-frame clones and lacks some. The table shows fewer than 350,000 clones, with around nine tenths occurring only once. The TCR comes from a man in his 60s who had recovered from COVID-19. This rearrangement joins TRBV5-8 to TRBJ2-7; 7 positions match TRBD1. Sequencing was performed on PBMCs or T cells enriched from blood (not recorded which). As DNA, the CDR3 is TGTGCCAGCAGCCCGAACAGGGGAAAAACCTACGAGCAGTACTTC. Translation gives CASSPNRGKTYEQYF.